This entry features one T cell receptor beta chain sequence. Its recognized antigen is unknown. Base qualities are missing; no much larger clone stands one base away. In the paper's terms, the time point label means: newly diagnosed GD, antithyroid drugs for less than 3 months. For both TCR sequencing and RNA sequencing, RNA was extracted from PBMCs using TRIzol. The diagnosis of Graves' disease was made according to American Thyroid Association guidelines. The patients came from an endocrinology department in Xi'an, China. Each patient gave 8.5 to 9.5 milliliters of peripheral blood, collected in an EDTA anticoagulant tube. Ficoll Paque Plus density gradient separation was used to isolate PBMCs, and no additional T cell sorting was done. An Agilent 2100 Bioanalyzer and agarose gel were used to check RNA quality, while a NanoDrop 2000 measured RNA concentration. The library was made by multiplex PCR. Sequencing was carried out with an Illumina HiSeq 4000. TCR beta libraries were built with iRepertoire HTBI primers and Arm-PCR amplification of CDR3 regions. PCR products were gel purified before sequencing. As for how the authors treated the data: Gene usage analysis of CDR3 amino acid clonotypes used the approximately 62 TRBV and 14 to 15 TRBJ segments found across samples. Filtered high-quality paired reads were merged into contigs using COPE and FqMerger. BLAST was used to align contigs to IMGT TRBV, TRBD and TRBJ reference genes, and CDR3 was defined according to IMGT. Clonotypes above 0.1% frequency were classified as highly expanded clones. Repertoire diversity was measured by Shannon entropy, and V-J evenness by the Gini coefficient. A clonotype found in more than one individual was treated as public. The public sequencing data were trimmed at Q25 with fastp and processed into clonotypes with MiXCR by TCRdb, which kept only in-frame beta chains. Every entry covers one CDR3 protein and lists the most common genes and DNA from its rows. Clone size and V and J calls follow TCRdb, not the original study. For this sample the table gives under 800,000 distinct CDR3 sequences, of which approximately 15% were detected only once. The ten largest clones take up around 19% of the sample.

The cysteine opens and the phenylalanine closes a CDR3 of 14 amino acids. The entry retains the CDR3 DNA only, 42 bases that are in frame from base 1. Per the germline V gene, SGHRS is the CDR1 and YFSETQ is the CDR2. Trimming leaves V shorter by 7 bases and J shorter by 4 bases, with the junction holding 8 bases beyond the gene matches. This record belongs to a study of regulatory T cells in long-lasting Graves disease (dated by TCRdb to about 2021). About the investigation overall: In the newly diagnosed Graves' disease group, patients had been taking antithyroid drugs for less than 3 months. Peripheral blood TCR sequencing and RNA sequencing compared persistent Graves' disease patients with newly diagnosed Graves' disease patients. The study was conducted in China and was registered as a clinical trial. A total of around 35 samples underwent TCR sequencing, from about 13 patients with persistent Graves' disease and 20 or so patients with newly diagnosed Graves' disease. Points the paper makes about the study in general: Only peripheral blood was studied, because thyroid tissue, the primary lesion, was inaccessible. Persistent disease showed preferential use of TRBV28, TRBJ1-2 and TRBJ2-5, whereas newly diagnosed disease favored TRBV20-1 and TRBJ2-1. Lower TCR Shannon entropy and fewer highly expanded clones were observed in persistent Graves' disease patients than in newly diagnosed patients, which suggested clonal expansion. A larger number of public clonotypes was shared among persistent patients (approximately 3,000) than among newly diagnosed patients (around 970). Only the TCR beta chain was sequenced and analyzed. The small sample size was acknowledged by the authors as a limitation that may reduce accuracy.

This same sample was also part of a study on T cells in Graves' hyperthyroidism and ophthalmopathy. Drawing on the second study: Graves' hyperthyroidism was defined as stable when no progression to ophthalmopathy occurred over 18 months of follow-up. Hyperthyroidism patients were newly diagnosed, had a disease duration of under 2 months, and were aged 18 to 65 years. Patients with uncontrolled infections, other autoimmune diseases, pregnancy or lactation were excluded. Diagnoses were based on clinical symptoms, serum thyroxine and TRAb, thyroid ultrasound and orbital computed tomography. The TCR CDR3 was subjected to a first round of RT-PCR using the HTBI primer set and the Qiagen OneStep RT-PCR kit. Blood samples also contained most of the expanded thyroid clonotypes (frequency above 0.001), which suggests that blood repertoires may reflect thyroid immune responses. Ophthalmopathy was separated from stable hyperthyroidism by a 13 V-J signature model, with approximately 90% sensitivity and roughly 81% specificity obtained in cross-validation and 80%/75% obtained in testing. In validation, progression to ophthalmopathy was predicted by the model with 70% to 71% sensitivity and 72.22% specificity, a median of about 6.4 months before onset. TCR V-J signatures able to tell the groups apart were searched for in a discovery cohort of 90 to 100 patients, of whom around 42 had Graves' ophthalmopathy and about 60 had stable Graves' hyperthyroidism. An independent validation cohort of 18 to 20 hyperthyroidism patients and more than 15 patients who later progressed to ophthalmopathy tested prospective prediction of ophthalmopathy. For training and testing, the 100 or so patients in the discovery cohort were randomly divided in a 7:3 ratio. In six Graves' hyperthyroidism patients, the study also compared T-cell repertoires from thyroid tissue with T-cell repertoires from blood. After sampling, hyperthyroidism patients received methimazole starting at 30 mg daily, and ophthalmopathy patients received high-dose intravenous methylprednisolone. Libraries were constructed in a second round of multiplex PCR, after which size selection and purification were performed. Libraries were sequenced paired-end with 100 bp reads on an Illumina HiSeq2000. SOAPnuke was used to process the raw data, with reads discarded if the reads contained adapters or uncalled bases, had a mean Phred below 15, or lacked an exact constant-primer or identifier match. COPE v1.2.5 was used to merge the high-quality paired reads, and each unique nucleotide sequence was defined as a clonotype. MiTCR v1.1 was used to align the clonotypes against IMGT TRBV, TRBD and TRBJ reference segments. Analysis was restricted to V-J combinations with a frequency above 0.0001, which covered 98% to 99.2% of repertoires. A TCS score was defined as the ratio of F50 (clonal expansion) to E x V (chaos), with BLOSUM62-based TCRdist applied between CDR3 peptides within each V-J. Welch's t-statistics and random forest reduced roughly 530 V-J features to about 12, which were used in a naive Bayes classifier (R e1071). Sample size was not statistically predetermined, and investigators were not blinded to group allocation. According to the paper, TCR Vbeta CDR3 sequencing was carried out on about 140 peripheral blood samples, which came from 40 to 45 ophthalmopathy, approximately 78 hyperthyroidism and approximately 17 progressor patients.

The rearranged chain carries TRBV5-1 and TRBJ2-7; the central 10 bases match TRBD1. The material was peripheral blood mononuclear cells (PBMCs), obtained at new diagnosis, from a patient treated with antithyroid drugs. This receptor was identified in a woman aged 25 to 39 with Graves disease. Donor details come from another sample of the same person, matched by shared clones. The CDR3 corresponds to CASVPGTGVYEQYF. The DNA sequence follows: TGCGCCAGCGTGCCCGGGACAGGGGTTTACGAGCAGTACTTC.